These 15 T cell receptor beta chains were all obtained from the same sample, sequenced in a study of shared clonotypes between healthy human individuals. In the naive CD8 group, cells lacked CD45RO and were positively selected for CCR7, so terminally differentiated effector memory CD45RA+ cells were left out. Some clones are missing from TCRdb's copy, which holds only in-frame ones; the method was immunoSEQ multiplex PCR. This table holds millions of clones, about 93% found once. Sequenced material: naive CD8+ T cells from PBMCs. Every receptor here comes from a young man in good health. Some clones in this sample may be carry-over from other donors' samples.

This chain joins TRBV19 and TRBJ1-1; 8 bases line up with TRBD1. Trimming took 7 bases from V and 4 from J; bases not matched to a gene: 8. The CDR3 is made up of 14 amino acids. Germline V gene sequence: CDR1 LNHDA, CDR2 SQIVND (reference sequence). CDR3 sequence: CASTYRGLSTEAFF. CDR3 nucleotides: TGTGCCAGTACTTACAGGGGGTTGAGCACTGAAGCTTTCTTT. The variable domain in full, with the rest retrieved from reference TRBV19 and TRBJ1-1, is DGGITQSPKYLFRKEGQNVTLSCEQNLNHDAMYWYRQDPGQGLRLIYYSQIVNDFQKGDIAEGYSVSREKKESFPLTVTSAQKNPTAFYLCASTYRGLSTEAFFGQGTRLTVV.

This chain connects TRBV7-9 to TRBJ1-1, with 9 bases identical to TRBD1. CDR1 and CDR2 (germline): SEHNR, FQNEAQ (reference sequence). J gave up 5 bases and V 1 base, and 2 bases lay outside the gene matches. The CDR3 sequence is 14 residues long. For the CDR3, the DNA is TGTGCCAGCAGCTTAGGGACAGGGGCGACTGAAGCTTTCTTT. It is translated as CASSLGTGATEAFF.

The chain carries TRBV25-1 and TRBJ1-1, with D possibly matching TRBD1 (5 bases). Germline lookup yields CDR1 MGHDK and CDR2 SYGVNS. Trimming took off 8 bases at V and 8 bases at J, with 15 bases between the two ends. The CDR3 is 12 amino acids. In nucleotides, the CDR3 is TGTGCCAGCGGGGGTGGGGCGTTAGAAGCTTTCTTT. It codes for CASGGGALEAFF.

The chain has TRBV6-1 and TRBJ2-3, with D maybe TRBD1 (6 bases). CDR1 is MNHNS and CDR2 is SASEGT in the germline V gene. V lost 4 bases and J 2 bases, leaving 19 bases between the germline ends. The CDR3 has 17 amino acids. The CDR3, as DNA: TGTGCCAGCAGTGCCACGACAGGATGGGGGAACACAGATACGCAGTATTTT. Its protein is CASSATTGWGNTDTQYF.

This chain connects TRBV28 to TRBJ2-3, with TRBD2 identical over 9 bases. CDR1 and CDR2 (germline): MDHEN, SYDVKM. V lost 6 bases to trimming and J lost 6 bases; unmatched junction nucleotides: 10. The CDR3 covers 15 residues. CDR3 sequence: CASRIGLARTDTQYF. CDR3 DNA: TGTGCCAGCAGAATTGGACTAGCGAGGACGGATACGCAGTATTTT. Combining the CDR3 with reference TRBV28 and TRBJ2-3 gives the whole variable domain DVKVTQSSRYLVKRTGEKVFLECVQDMDHENMFWYRQDPGLGLRLIYFSYDVKMKEKGDIPEGYSVSREKKERFSLILESASTNQTSMYLCASRIGLARTDTQYFGPGTRLTVL.

This clone has a single count. CDR3 protein: CASYRPGTAVNEQFF. The CDR3 DNA is TGTGCCAGCTACCGTCCCGGGACAGCAGTCAATGAGCAGTTCTTC. J is TRBJ2-1 and V is TRBV5-4; TRBD1 matches 7 bases. CDR1 SGHNT and CDR2 YYREEE come from the germline V gene (reference sequence). The J segment lost 6 bases and the V segment lost 7 bases, leaving 13 bases of the junction unmatched. The length of the CDR3 is 15 residues.

The V and J genes are TRBV28 and TRBJ1-1; TRBD1 might be the D (5 bases). Trimming removed 3 bases at V and 4 bases at J, with 12 bases between. Germline CDR1 MDHEN, CDR2 SYDVKM. The CDR3 contains 14 residues. CDR3 loop: CASSFFRGTTEAFF. The DNA of the CDR3 is TGTGCCAGCAGTTTTTTTCGGGGGACCACTGAAGCTTTCTTT.

In nucleotides, the CDR3 is TGTGCCAGCAGCCAAGAGAGTCCTTTCCGCTATGGCTACACCTTC. Translation: CASSQESPFRYGYTF. The rearrangement links TRBV4-2 to TRBJ1-2; D uncertain. The CDR3 consists of 15 residues. Trimming removed 0 bases from V and 4 bases from J, with 12 bases in between. CDR1 LGHNA and CDR2 YNFKEQ come from the germline V gene.

The genes are TRBV28 and TRBJ1-2; maybe TRBD1 (5 bases). The germline V gene encodes CDR1 MDHEN and CDR2 SYDVKM. Trimming removed 2 bases from V and 2 bases from J, with 9 bases in between. This CDR3 spans 14 amino acids. The CDR3 nucleotides are TGTGCCAGCAGTTTAACCAGGGTAAACTATGGCTACACCTTC. Encoded protein: CASSLTRVNYGYTF.

The V call is TRBV27, the J call TRBJ1-2, with 10 positions matching TRBD1. Germline values: CDR1 MNHEY, CDR2 SMNVEV (reference sequence). The V gene end was trimmed by 4 bases and the J gene end by 4 bases; junction bases not matched to a gene: 12. The CDR3 totals 17 residues. CDR3 DNA: TGTGCCAGCAGTTCTATACTTGGGACAGGGGCGGCCTATGGCTACACCTTC. Translating it yields CASSSILGTGAAYGYTF.

The J gene is TRBJ2-1, the V gene TRBV9; no clear D. Germline V lookup: CDR1 SGDLS, CDR2 YYNGEE. Trimming removed 3 bases from V and 4 bases from J, with 11 bases in between. The CDR3 loop spans 14 amino acids. CDR3 residues: CASSGIGGYNEQFF. DNA for the CDR3: TGTGCCAGCAGCGGGATCGGTGGGTACAATGAGCAGTTCTTC.

V gene TRBV13 combines with J gene TRBJ2-2; 11 nucleotides agree with TRBD2. The CDR3 sequence is 19 residues long. Germline CDR1 and CDR2: PRHDT and FYEKMQ (reference sequence). Trimming at V came to 4 bases and at J to 0 bases, leaving 10 bases not matched to a gene. Written as DNA, the CDR3 is TGTGCCAGCAGCTCCGGGGGACTAGCGGACTACGCGAACACCGGGGAGCTGTTTTTT. Its translation is CASSSGGLADYANTGELFF.

The CDR3 loop is CASSAGTVPKETQYF. In DNA form, the CDR3 reads TGTGCCAGTAGTGCCGGGACAGTTCCTAAAGAGACCCAGTACTTC. V gene TRBV19 combines with J gene TRBJ2-5; TRBD1 aligns across 7 bases. The CDR3 runs to 15 residues. Germline trimming cut 5 bases from V and 3 bases from J; bases unmatched to any gene: 9. Germline loops: CDR1 LNHDA, CDR2 SQIVND (reference sequence).

This rearrangement joins TRBV6-1 to TRBJ2-3; no definite D call. Between the trimmed V and J ends, which lost 10 bases and 1 base, there was a span of 15 bases. In germline, CDR1 is MNHNS, CDR2 SASEGT. The CDR3 spans 14 residues. CDR3 sequence (DNA): TGTGCCACCATGTCCGGGCTACGCACAGATACGCAGTATTTT. Amino acid sequence: CATMSGLRTDTQYF.

V gene TRBV27 combines with J gene TRBJ2-1, with TRBD2 matching 7 bases. V lost 2 bases and J lost 3; bases outside the gene matches: 1. The CDR3 length is 14 residues. Germline V CDR1 and CDR2: MNHEY, SMNVEV (reference sequence). CDR3 region: CASSLRDYYNEQFF. The CDR3 DNA reads TGTGCCAGCAGTTTAAGGGACTACTACAATGAGCAGTTCTTC.